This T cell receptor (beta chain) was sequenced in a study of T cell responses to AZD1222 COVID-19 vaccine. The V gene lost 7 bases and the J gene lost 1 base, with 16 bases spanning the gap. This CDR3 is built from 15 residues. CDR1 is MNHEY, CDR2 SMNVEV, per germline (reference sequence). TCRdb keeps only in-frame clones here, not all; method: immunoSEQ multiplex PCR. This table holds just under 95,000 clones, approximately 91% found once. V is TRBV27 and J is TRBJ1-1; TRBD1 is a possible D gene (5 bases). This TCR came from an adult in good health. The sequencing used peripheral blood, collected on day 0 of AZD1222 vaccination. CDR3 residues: CASTLGEGGNTEAFF. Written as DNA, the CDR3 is TGTGCCAGCACCTTAGGGGAGGGAGGGAACACTGAAGCTTTCTTT.